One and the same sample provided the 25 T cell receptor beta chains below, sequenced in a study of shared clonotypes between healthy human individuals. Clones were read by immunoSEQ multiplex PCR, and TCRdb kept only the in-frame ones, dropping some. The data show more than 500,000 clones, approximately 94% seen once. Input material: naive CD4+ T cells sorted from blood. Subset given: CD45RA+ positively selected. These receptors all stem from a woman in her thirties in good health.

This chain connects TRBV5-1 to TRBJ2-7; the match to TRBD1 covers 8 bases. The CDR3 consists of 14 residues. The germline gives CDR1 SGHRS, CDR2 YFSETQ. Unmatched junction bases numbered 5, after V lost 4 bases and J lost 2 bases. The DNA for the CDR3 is TGCGCCAGCAGCGACGGACAGGGAGCCTACGAGCAGTACTTC. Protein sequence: CASSDGQGAYEQYF.

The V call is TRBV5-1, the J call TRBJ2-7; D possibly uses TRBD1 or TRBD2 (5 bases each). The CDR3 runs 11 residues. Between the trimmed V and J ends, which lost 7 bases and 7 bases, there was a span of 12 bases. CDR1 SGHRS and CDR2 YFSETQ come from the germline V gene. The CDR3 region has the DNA TGCGCCAGCGGGACCCCGGGTGAGCAGTACTTC. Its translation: CASGTPGEQYF.

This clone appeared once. The CDR3 spells CASSSPTGIDNQPQHF. The CDR3 nucleotides read TGTGCCAGCAGTTCCCCCACGGGAATAGACAATCAGCCCCAGCATTTT. The chain carries TRBV28 and TRBJ1-5, with no clear D. V lost 4 bases, J lost 3 bases, and 16 bases lay in between. The CDR3 covers 16 residues. The germline CDR1 and CDR2 sequences are MDHEN and SYDVKM.

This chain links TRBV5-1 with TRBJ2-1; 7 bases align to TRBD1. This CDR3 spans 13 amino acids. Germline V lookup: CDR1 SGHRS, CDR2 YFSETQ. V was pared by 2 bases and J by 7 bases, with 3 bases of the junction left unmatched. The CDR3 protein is CASSLVRGNEQFF. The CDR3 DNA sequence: TGCGCCAGCAGCTTAGTCAGGGGGAATGAGCAGTTCTTC.

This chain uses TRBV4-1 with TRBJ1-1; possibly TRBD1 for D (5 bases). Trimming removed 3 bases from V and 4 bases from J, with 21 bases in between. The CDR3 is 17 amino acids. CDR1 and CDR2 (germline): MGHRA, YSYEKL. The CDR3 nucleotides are TGCGCCAGCAGCCACGTACCCCCCCAGGGAGGCGGCACTGAAGCTTTCTTT. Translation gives CASSHVPPQGGGTEAFF.

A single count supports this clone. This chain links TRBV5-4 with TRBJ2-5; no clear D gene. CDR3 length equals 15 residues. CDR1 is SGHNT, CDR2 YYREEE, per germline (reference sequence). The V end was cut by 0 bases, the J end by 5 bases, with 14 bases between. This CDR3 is CASSLGANLRETQYF. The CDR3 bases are TGTGCCAGCAGCTTGGGGGCCAATCTCCGGGAGACCCAGTACTTC.

The CDR3 is CASSRFVSGPLSGNTIYF. The CDR3 DNA reads as TGCGCCAGCAGCCGGTTTGTCAGCGGTCCTCTCTCTGGAAACACCATATATTTT. J is TRBJ1-3 and V is TRBV5-1; D not certain. Trimming took 4 bases from V and 0 from J, leaving 20 bases between them. Germline lookup yields CDR1 SGHRS and CDR2 YFSETQ. The CDR3 is 18 residues long.

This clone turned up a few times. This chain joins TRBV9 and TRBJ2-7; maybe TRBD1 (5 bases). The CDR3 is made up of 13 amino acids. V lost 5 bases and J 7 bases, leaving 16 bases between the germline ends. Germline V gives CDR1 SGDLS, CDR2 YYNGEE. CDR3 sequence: CASSQDTLGEQYF. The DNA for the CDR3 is TGTGCCAGCAGTCAGGACACCCTCGGAGAGCAGTACTTC.

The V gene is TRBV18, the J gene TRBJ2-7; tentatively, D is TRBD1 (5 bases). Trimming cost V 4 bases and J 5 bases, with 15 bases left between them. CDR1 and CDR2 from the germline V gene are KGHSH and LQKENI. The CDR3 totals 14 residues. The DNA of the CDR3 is TGTGCCAGCTCACTGGGTCTGGTAGGGGACGAGCAGTACTTC. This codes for CASSLGLVGDEQYF. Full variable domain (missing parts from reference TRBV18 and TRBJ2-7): NAGVMQNPRHLVRRRGQEARLRCSPMKGHSHVYWYRQLPEEGLKFMVYLQKENIIDESGMPKERFSAEFPKEGPSILRIQQVVRGDSAAYFCASSLGLVGDEQYFGPGTRLTVT.

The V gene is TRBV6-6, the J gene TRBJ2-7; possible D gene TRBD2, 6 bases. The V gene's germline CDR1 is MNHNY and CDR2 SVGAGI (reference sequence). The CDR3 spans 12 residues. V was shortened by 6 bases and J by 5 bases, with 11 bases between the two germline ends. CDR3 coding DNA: TGTGCCAGCAGGGGACTGGTGGACGAGCAGTACTTC. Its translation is CASRGLVDEQYF.

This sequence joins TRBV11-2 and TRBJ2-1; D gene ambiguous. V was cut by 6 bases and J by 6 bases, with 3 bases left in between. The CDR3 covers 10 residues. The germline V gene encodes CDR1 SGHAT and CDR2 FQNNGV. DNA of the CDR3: TGTGCCAGCAGTATCAATGAGCAGTTCTTC. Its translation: CASSINEQFF. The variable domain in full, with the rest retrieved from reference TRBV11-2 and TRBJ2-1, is EAGVAQSPRYKIIEKRQSVAFWCNPISGHATLYWYQQILGQGPKLLIQFQNNGVVDDSQLPKDRFSAERLKGVDSTLKIQPAKLEDSAVYLCASSINEQFFGPGTRLTVL.

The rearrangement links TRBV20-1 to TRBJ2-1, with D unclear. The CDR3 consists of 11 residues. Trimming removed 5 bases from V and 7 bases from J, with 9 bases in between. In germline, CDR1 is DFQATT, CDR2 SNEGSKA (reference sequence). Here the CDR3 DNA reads TGCAGTGCTCCCCCCCAGAATGAGCAGTTCTTC. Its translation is CSAPPQNEQFF.

The CDR3 reads CSVLWNTEAFF. CDR3 sequence (DNA): TGCAGTGTATTGTGGAACACTGAAGCTTTCTTT. The V call is TRBV20-1, the J call TRBJ1-1; D unresolved. Germline loops: CDR1 DFQATT, CDR2 SNEGSKA (reference sequence). V was clipped by 7 bases and J by 1 base, with 7 bases between them. The CDR3 runs to 11 residues.

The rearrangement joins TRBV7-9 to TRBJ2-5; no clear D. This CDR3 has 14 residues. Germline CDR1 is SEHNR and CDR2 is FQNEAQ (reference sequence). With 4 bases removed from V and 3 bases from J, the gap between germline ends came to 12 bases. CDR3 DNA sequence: TGTGCCAGCAGCTATTCCGGGCAGAAAGAGACCCAGTACTTC. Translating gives CASSYSGQKETQYF.

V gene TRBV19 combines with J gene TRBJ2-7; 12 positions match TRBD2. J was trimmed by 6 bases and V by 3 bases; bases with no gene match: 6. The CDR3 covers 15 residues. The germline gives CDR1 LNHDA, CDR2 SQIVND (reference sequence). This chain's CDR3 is CASSIDRLAGAEQYF. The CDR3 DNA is TGTGCCAGTAGTATCGATCGACTAGCGGGAGCCGAGCAGTACTTC.

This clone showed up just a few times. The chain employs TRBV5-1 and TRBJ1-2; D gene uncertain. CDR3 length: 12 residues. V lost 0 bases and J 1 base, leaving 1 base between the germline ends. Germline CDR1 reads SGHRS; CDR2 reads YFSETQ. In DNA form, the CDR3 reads TGCGCCAGCAGCTTGGATAACTATGGCTACACCTTC. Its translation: CASSLDNYGYTF.

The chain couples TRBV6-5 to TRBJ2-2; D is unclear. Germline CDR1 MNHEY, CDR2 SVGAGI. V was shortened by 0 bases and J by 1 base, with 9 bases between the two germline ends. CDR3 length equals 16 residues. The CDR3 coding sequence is TGTGCCAGCAGTTACTCGTATTTAGAGAACACCGGGGAGCTGTTTTTT. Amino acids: CASSYSYLENTGELFF.

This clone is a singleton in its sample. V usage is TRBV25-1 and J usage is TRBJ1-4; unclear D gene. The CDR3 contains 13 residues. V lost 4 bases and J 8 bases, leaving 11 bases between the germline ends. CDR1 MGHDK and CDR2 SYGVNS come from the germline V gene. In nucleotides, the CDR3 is TGTGCCAGCAGTGTATCCGACGGGGAAAAACTGTTTTTT. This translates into CASSVSDGEKLFF.

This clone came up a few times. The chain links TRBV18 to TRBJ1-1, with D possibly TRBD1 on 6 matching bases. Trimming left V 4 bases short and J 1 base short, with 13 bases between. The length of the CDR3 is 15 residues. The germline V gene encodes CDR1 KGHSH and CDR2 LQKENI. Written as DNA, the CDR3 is TGTGCCAGCTCACGTACGACAGGTGGGAACACTGAAGCTTTCTTT. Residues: CASSRTTGGNTEAFF.

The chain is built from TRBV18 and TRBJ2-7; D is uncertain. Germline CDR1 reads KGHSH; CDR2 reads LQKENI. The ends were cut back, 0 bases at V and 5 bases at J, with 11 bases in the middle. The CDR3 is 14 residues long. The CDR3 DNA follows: TGTGCCAGCTCACCACCGATCTTGGACCACGAGCAGTACTTC. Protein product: CASSPPILDHEQYF.

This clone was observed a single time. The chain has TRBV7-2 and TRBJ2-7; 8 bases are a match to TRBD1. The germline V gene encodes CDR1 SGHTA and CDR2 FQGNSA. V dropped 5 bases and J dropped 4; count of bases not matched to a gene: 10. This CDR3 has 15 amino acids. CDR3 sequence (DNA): TGTGCCAGCAGCCAACCACAGGGGGGTAGGTACGAGCAGTACTTC. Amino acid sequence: CASSQPQGGRYEQYF.

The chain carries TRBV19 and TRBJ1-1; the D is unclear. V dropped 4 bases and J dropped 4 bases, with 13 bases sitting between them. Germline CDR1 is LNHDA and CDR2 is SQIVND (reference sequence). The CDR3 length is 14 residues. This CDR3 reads CASSTSAESTEAFF. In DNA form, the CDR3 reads TGTGCCAGTAGTACCTCGGCAGAGAGCACTGAAGCTTTCTTT. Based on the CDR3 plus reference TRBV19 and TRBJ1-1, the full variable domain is DGGITQSPKYLFRKEGQNVTLSCEQNLNHDAMYWYRQDPGQGLRLIYYSQIVNDFQKGDIAEGYSVSREKKESFPLTVTSAQKNPTAFYLCASSTSAESTEAFFGQGTRLTVV.

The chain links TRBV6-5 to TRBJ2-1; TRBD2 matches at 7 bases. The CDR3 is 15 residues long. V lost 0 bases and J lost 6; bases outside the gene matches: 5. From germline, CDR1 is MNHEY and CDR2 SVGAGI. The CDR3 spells CASSYSLAAGNEQFF. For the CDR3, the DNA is TGTGCCAGCAGTTACTCCCTAGCGGCGGGCAATGAGCAGTTCTTC.

The CDR3 region has the DNA TGTGCCAGCCAGCAGGGGATCATGAACACTGAAGCTTTCTTT. This sequence encodes CASQQGIMNTEAFF. The chain combines TRBV2 with TRBJ1-1; D may be TRBD1 (6 bases). Germline V lookup: CDR1 SNHLY, CDR2 FYNNEI. V lost 8 bases to trimming and J lost 0 bases, with 13 bases between them. The length of the CDR3 is 14 residues.

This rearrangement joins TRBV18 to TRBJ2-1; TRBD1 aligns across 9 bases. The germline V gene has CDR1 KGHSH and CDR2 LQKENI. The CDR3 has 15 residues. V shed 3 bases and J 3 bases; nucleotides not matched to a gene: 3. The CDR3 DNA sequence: TGTGCCAGCTCACCCGTGACAGGGGGCTACAATGAGCAGTTCTTC. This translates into CASSPVTGGYNEQFF.